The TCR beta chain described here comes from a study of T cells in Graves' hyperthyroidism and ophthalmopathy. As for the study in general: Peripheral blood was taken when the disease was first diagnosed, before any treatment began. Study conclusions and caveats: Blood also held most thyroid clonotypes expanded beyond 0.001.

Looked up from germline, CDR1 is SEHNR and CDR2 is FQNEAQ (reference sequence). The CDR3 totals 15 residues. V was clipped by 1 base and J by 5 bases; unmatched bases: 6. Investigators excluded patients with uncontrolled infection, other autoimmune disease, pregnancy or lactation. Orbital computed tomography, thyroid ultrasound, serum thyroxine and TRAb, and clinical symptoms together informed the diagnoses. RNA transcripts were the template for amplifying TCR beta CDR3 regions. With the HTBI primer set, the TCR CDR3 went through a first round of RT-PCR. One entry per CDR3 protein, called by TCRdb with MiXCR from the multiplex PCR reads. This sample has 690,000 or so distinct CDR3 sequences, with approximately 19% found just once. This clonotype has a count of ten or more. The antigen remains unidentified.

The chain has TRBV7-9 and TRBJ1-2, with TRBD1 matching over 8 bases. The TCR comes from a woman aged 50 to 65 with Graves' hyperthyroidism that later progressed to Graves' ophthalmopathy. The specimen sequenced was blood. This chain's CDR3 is CASSLGTGPKYGYTF. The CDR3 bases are TGTGCCAGCAGCTTAGGGACAGGGCCGAAGTATGGCTACACCTTC.